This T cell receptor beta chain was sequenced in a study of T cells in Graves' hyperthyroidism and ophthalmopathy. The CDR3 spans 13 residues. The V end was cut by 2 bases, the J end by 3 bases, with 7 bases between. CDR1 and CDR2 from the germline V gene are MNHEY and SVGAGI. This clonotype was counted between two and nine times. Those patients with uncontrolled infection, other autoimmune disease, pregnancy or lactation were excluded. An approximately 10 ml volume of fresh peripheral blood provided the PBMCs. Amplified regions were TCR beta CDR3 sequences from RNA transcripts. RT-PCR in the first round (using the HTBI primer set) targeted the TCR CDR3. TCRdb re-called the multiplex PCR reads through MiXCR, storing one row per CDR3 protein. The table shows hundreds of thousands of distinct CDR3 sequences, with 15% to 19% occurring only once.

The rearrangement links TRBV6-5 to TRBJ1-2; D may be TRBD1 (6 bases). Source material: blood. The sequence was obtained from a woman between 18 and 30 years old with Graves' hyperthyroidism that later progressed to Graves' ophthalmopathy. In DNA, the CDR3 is TGTGCCAGCAGTTACGGGGGCCACTATGGCTACACCTTC. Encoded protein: CASSYGGHYGYTF.